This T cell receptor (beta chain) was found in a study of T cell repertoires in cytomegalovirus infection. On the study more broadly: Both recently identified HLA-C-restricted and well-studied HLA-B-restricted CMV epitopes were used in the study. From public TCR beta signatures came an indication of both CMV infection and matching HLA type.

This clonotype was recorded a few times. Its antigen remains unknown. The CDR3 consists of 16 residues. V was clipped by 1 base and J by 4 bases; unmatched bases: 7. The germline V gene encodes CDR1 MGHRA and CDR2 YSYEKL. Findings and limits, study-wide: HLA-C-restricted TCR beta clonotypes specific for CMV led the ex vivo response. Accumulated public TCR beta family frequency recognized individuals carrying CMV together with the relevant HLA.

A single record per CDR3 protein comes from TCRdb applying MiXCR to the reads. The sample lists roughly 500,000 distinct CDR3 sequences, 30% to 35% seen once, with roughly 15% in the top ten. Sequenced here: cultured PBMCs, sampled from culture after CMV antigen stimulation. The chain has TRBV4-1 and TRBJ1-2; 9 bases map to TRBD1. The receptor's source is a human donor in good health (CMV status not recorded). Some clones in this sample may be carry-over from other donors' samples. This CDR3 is CASSQGRTGDFYGYTF. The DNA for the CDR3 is TGCGCCAGCAGCCAAGGGAGGACAGGGGATTTCTATGGCTACACCTTC.